The next 20 T cell receptor beta chains were all read from a single sample in a study of T cells in Graves' hyperthyroidism and ophthalmopathy. Amplified regions were TCR beta CDR3 sequences from RNA transcripts. The HTBI set primed first-round TCR CDR3 RT-PCR. TCRdb itself ran the multiplex PCR reads through MiXCR, one entry per CDR3 protein. The sample includes a few hundred thousand distinct CDR3 sequences, 15% to 19% of them seen just once. Sequences were obtained from blood. Receptors originate from a woman under 30 with Graves' hyperthyroidism.

This clonotype came up many times. This rearrangement joins TRBV27 to TRBJ1-5; TRBD1 is a possible D gene (5 bases). V was clipped by 3 bases and J by 8 bases, with 17 bases between them. CDR3 length equals 15 residues. CDR1 is MNHEY, CDR2 SMNVEV, per germline (reference sequence). CDR3 DNA sequence: TGTGCCAGCAGTTTTCAGGGTTTGGTGGGGGAGCCCCAGCATTTT. Translated, it gives CASSFQGLVGEPQHF.

V and J are TRBV6-8 and TRBJ1-2; TRBD1 matches 7 bases. Germline CDR1 and CDR2: MNHGY and SAAAGT. The CDR3 runs 15 residues. After removal of 7 bases from V and 3 bases from J, the junction contained 11 bases not matched to a gene. For the CDR3, the DNA is TGTGCCAGCAATGAGGGGACAGTTCCTTACTATGGCTACACCTTC. The encoded protein is CASNEGTVPYYGYTF.

This clonotype was seen ten or more times. The V call is TRBV12-3 or TRBV12-4, the J call TRBJ1-5; D gene uncertain. V was shortened by 2 bases and J by 2 bases, with 7 bases between the two germline ends. The CDR3 extends over 14 amino acids. Here the CDR3 reads CASSLRCGNQPQHF. CDR3 nucleotides: TGTGCCAGCAGTTTAAGATGCGGCAATCAGCCCCAGCATTTT.

Many counts were recorded for this clonotype. This chain joins TRBV2 and TRBJ2-5; 10 nucleotides line up with TRBD2. The junction had 6 bases not matched to a gene; V was cut back by 6 bases and J by 5 bases. This CDR3 has 14 amino acids. The germline gives CDR1 SNHLY, CDR2 FYNNEI. The CDR3: CASSPSGSWETQYF. The CDR3 DNA reads TGTGCCAGCAGCCCTAGCGGGAGTTGGGAGACCCAGTACTTC. Supplemented by reference TRBV2 and TRBJ2-5, the full variable domain reads EPEVTQTPSHQVTQMGQEVILRCVPISNHLYFYWYRQILGQKVEFLVSFYNNEISEKSEIFDDQFSVERPDGSNFTLKIRSTKLEDSAMYFCASSPSGSWETQYFGPGTRLLVL.

In its sample, this clonotype was seen many times. V is TRBV27 and J is TRBJ1-5; no clear D gene. CDR1 MNHEY and CDR2 SMNVEV come from the germline V gene (reference sequence). The V end lost 3 bases, the J end lost 4 bases, and 13 bases lay between the germline ends. The CDR3 covers 15 residues. The CDR3 spells CASSFMQGGNQPQHF. For the CDR3, the DNA is TGTGCCAGCAGTTTTATGCAAGGCGGGAATCAGCCCCAGCATTTT.

About this clonotype: One end of the junction does not line up with germline, which may come from a read error. The chain joins TRBV15 to TRBJ2-1, with D perhaps matching TRBD1 (5 bases). Germline V lookup: CDR1 LNHNV, CDR2 YYDKDF (reference sequence). CDR3 length: 17 residues. The CDR3 spells CVTSRSRTGRVRNEQFF. CDR3 nucleotide sequence: TGTGTCACCAGCAGAAGCCGCACAGGAAGGGTCCGCAATGAGCAGTTCTTC.

Many counts were recorded for this clonotype. The rearrangement joins TRBV7-2 to TRBJ2-7; 7 bases align to TRBD1. With V trimmed by 0 bases and J by 4 bases, 6 bases remained unmatched. This CDR3 is 15 amino acids long. Looked up from germline, CDR1 is SGHTA and CDR2 is FQGNSA. The CDR3 bases are TGTGCCAGCAGCTTAGCGGGACAGAGCTTTTACGAGCAGTACTTC. This sequence encodes CASSLAGQSFYEQYF.

The CDR3 region is CASSYSGIPSNQPQHF. CDR3 in DNA: TGTGCCAGCAGTTACTCAGGGATTCCCAGCAATCAGCCCCAGCATTTT. The chain carries TRBV6-5 and TRBJ1-5; no clear D gene. This CDR3 has 16 residues. V was pared by 0 bases and J by 1 base, with 10 bases between. The V gene's germline CDR1 is MNHEY and CDR2 SVGAGI.

This clonotype was seen many times. This chain connects TRBV28 to TRBJ2-5, with 11 nucleotides matching TRBD1. The CDR3 runs 16 residues. V was clipped by 7 bases and J by 1 base; unmatched bases: 8. From germline, CDR1 is MDHEN and CDR2 SYDVKM. The CDR3 DNA reads TGTGCCAGCACCTCGGACAGGGGGCATACCCAAGAGACCCAGTACTTC. Its protein is CASTSDRGHTQETQYF. The variable domain in full, completed from reference TRBV28 and TRBJ2-5, reads DVKVTQSSRYLVKRTGEKVFLECVQDMDHENMFWYRQDPGLGLRLIYFSYDVKMKEKGDIPEGYSVSREKKERFSLILESASTNQTSMYLCASTSDRGHTQETQYFGPGTRLLVL.

This clonotype was recorded a few times. This chain joins TRBV5-6 and TRBJ2-3; D unclear. The germline V gene has CDR1 SGHDT and CDR2 YYEEEE. The CDR3 is 14 amino acids. Trimming shortened V by 3 bases and J by 2 bases, and 10 bases separated the two germline ends. The CDR3 is CASSYPQATDTQYF. The DNA for the CDR3 is TGTGCCAGCAGCTACCCACAAGCCACAGATACGCAGTATTTT.

Regarding this clonotype: A much larger clone differs by one base, so this may be a read error. The chain is built from TRBV2 and TRBJ1-6; D is uncertain. Germline V lookup: CDR1 SNHLY, CDR2 FYNNEI. V lost 0 bases to trimming and J lost 7 bases, with 10 bases between them. The CDR3 loop spans 15 amino acids. Written as DNA, the CDR3 is TGTGCCAGCAGTGAAGCGGAGGGAGACAATTCACCCCTCCACTTT. Protein product: CASSEAEGDNSPLHF.

Ten or more counts support this clonotype. The gene calls are TRBV2 and TRBJ1-5; D unresolved. Germline V lookup: CDR1 SNHLY, CDR2 FYNNEI. V dropped 3 bases and J dropped 5 bases, with 5 bases sitting between them. The CDR3 extends over 12 amino acids. The CDR3 DNA sequence: TGTGCCAGCAGTGATGGTGATCAGCCCCAGCATTTT. Encoded protein: CASSDGDQPQHF.

This clonotype was seen a few times. The V gene is TRBV29-1, the J gene TRBJ1-2; TRBD1 is a possible D gene (6 bases). The germline gives CDR1 SQVTM, CDR2 ANQGSEA. The CDR3 runs 15 residues. Trimming shortened V by 2 bases and J by 8 bases, and 21 bases separated the two germline ends. For the CDR3, the DNA is TGCAGCGTTGAACCGCCGTCGGCCGGGGGCGCGGGCTACACCTTC. Its translation is CSVEPPSAGGAGYTF.

V and J are TRBV4-1 and TRBJ2-3, with TRBD2 matching over 8 bases. V lost 1 base, J lost 2 bases, and 5 bases stayed unmatched. There are 16 residues in the CDR3. Germline V CDR1 and CDR2: MGHRA, YSYEKL. CDR3 nucleotides: TGCGCCAGCAGCCAAGCGCGGGGGGCCGTCACAGATACGCAGTATTTT. This translates into CASSQARGAVTDTQYF.

The table lists this clonotype with many counts. The chain is built from TRBV2 and TRBJ1-2, with 8 bases lining up with TRBD1. Looked up from germline, CDR1 is SNHLY and CDR2 is FYNNEI. Trimming removed 6 bases from V and 8 bases from J; junction bases left unmatched: 8. CDR3 size: 13 residues. The CDR3 DNA reads as TGTGCCAGCAGCTTCAGGGGGCTCGAAGGCTACACCTTC. It codes for CASSFRGLEGYTF.

This clonotype has ten or more counts. V gene TRBV7-8 combines with J gene TRBJ2-3, with unresolved D. The CDR3 loop spans 15 amino acids. CDR1 and CDR2 (germline): SGHVS, FQNEAQ. V was trimmed by 5 bases and J by 1 base, leaving 13 bases between them. CDR3 protein: CASSPKRFGTDTQYF. CDR3 sequence (DNA): TGTGCCAGCAGCCCCAAGAGGTTCGGCACAGATACGCAGTATTTT.

Ten or more counts support this clonotype. This chain connects TRBV5-5 to TRBJ2-5; 11 bases are shared with TRBD2. Germline V CDR1 and CDR2: SGHKS, YYEKEE (reference sequence). J lost 0 bases, V lost 5 bases, and 12 bases had no gene match. The CDR3 spans 18 residues. The CDR3 here is CASSVLAGDYKYQETQYF. The CDR3 region has the DNA TGTGCCAGCAGTGTACTAGCGGGGGACTATAAGTACCAAGAGACCCAGTACTTC.

This clonotype has ten or more counts. V is TRBV7-9 and J is TRBJ1-6; maybe TRBD1 (6 bases). The V gene's germline CDR1 is SEHNR and CDR2 FQNEAQ (reference sequence). V was clipped by 9 bases and J by 7 bases, with 16 bases between them. The CDR3 extends over 14 amino acids. The CDR3, as DNA: TGTGCCAGTACGGGGCGAACAGGGAATTCACCCCTCCACTTT. Translation gives CASTGRTGNSPLHF.

This clonotype was recorded many times. The chain links TRBV7-9 to TRBJ2-1, with D possibly TRBD1 on 6 matching bases. Between the trimmed V and J ends, which lost 5 bases and 3 bases, there was a span of 17 bases. Germline CDR1 and CDR2: SEHNR and FQNEAQ (reference sequence). The CDR3 covers 16 residues. The CDR3 DNA follows: TGTGCCAGCAGCCATGTAACAGGGATACACTACAATGAGCAGTTCTTC. It is translated as CASSHVTGIHYNEQFF.

This clonotype came up a few times. A junction end diverges from the germline sequence, so it may reflect a read error. V and J are TRBV4-3 and TRBJ2-7, with 7 bases fitting TRBD1. The germline CDR1 and CDR2 sequences are LGHNA and YSLEER. The CDR3 extends over 15 amino acids. CDR3 nucleotide sequence: TGCGCCAACAGCCAAGGCCTGGGACAGCCCTACGAGCAGTACTTC. Translating gives CANSQGLGQPYEQYF.